This TCR beta chain was found in a study of T cell responses to AZD1222 COVID-19 vaccine. Study information: Investigators merged groups given second doses at roughly 4 or roughly 12 weeks.

Points from the study as a whole: Spike-specific TCR breadth and depth rose after two AZD1222 doses. Clonal diversity may have been underestimated, and the donors were mostly white British, with more females than males. Only after the peak T cell response were repertoires sampled.

Sequenced by immunoSEQ multiplex PCR; TCRdb stores in-frame clones only, minus some. The sample records 65,000 to 90,000 clones, approximately 89% being singletons. Trimming took 6 bases from V and 5 from J; bases not matched to a gene: 16. This CDR3 contains 19 residues. CDR1 and CDR2 from the germline V gene are SNHLY and FYNNEI. A note on this clone: Its target is not known.

The chain carries TRBV2 and TRBJ2-3, with 14 bases fitting TRBD2. Specimen: peripheral blood, collected on day 0 of AZD1222 vaccination. This TCR came from an adult in good health. CDR3: CASRHRDRGTSGRGDTQYF. The CDR3 DNA is TGTGCCAGCAGACACCGGGACAGAGGGACTAGCGGGAGAGGAGATACGCAGTATTTT.